This T cell receptor (beta chain) was documented in a study of blood T cell repertoires in COVID-19. This clone is a singleton in its sample. The CDR3 consists of 15 residues. Trimming left V 4 bases short and J 5 bases short, with 16 bases between. The V gene's germline CDR1 is LNHDA and CDR2 SQIVND (reference sequence). Authors' methods: Reference gene primers were amplified, and this amplification served to estimate nucleated cell counts. Repertoires were generated with immunoSEQ multiplex PCR, while TCRdb's copy carries only in-frame clones and drops some. That table gives V, J and clone size, and the DNA gave D and trimming. The sample consists of 80,000 to 95,000 clones, around 85% of them appearing once.

This clonotype originated in a human donor in a cohort sampled during active COVID-19. What was sequenced was peripheral blood. The rearrangement links TRBV19 to TRBJ2-3, with a possible D match to TRBD1 (5 bases). The CDR3 coding sequence is TGTGCCAGTAGTACCGTCCTAGGGGTAAGAGATACGCAGTATTTT. It is translated as CASSTVLGVRDTQYF.